This T cell receptor beta chain was obtained from a study of shared clonotypes between healthy human individuals. A remark on this clone: The antigen remains unidentified. The sample has other DNA sequences that encode this CDR3 too.

Study-wide points: For naive CD4 cells, roughly 4.8% of clonotypes were shared across a handful of donors.

In replicate PCRs of sorted subsets, roughly 210 ng DNA, approximately 32,000 T cell genomes, was used. Profiling relied on immunoSEQ multiplex PCR, and the TCRdb table lists in-frame clones only, not all of them. In the table there are over a million clones, approximately 96% of which are singletons. Sequencing was done on a sample of naive CD4+ T cells sorted from blood. Documented subset: CD45RA+ positively selected. The clonotype originates from a man aged 25-45 years in good health.

CDR3 sequence (DNA): TGTGCCAGCAGTACAATATACGAGCAGTACTTC. Its protein is CASSTIYEQYF. J is TRBJ2-7 and V is TRBV28; no clear D gene. The germline V gene encodes CDR1 MDHEN and CDR2 SYDVKM. V was trimmed by 5 bases and J by 4 bases, leaving 6 bases between them. The CDR3 covers 11 residues.